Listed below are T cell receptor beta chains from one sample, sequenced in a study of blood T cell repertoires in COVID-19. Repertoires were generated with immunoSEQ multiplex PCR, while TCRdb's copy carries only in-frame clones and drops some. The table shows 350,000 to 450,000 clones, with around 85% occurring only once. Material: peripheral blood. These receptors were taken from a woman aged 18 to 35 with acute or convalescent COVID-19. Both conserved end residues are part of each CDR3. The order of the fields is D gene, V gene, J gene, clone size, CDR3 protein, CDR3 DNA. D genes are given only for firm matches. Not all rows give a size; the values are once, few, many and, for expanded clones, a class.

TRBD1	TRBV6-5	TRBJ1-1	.	CASSRGREAFF	TGTGCCAGCAGCAGGGGGCGGGAAGCTTTCTTT
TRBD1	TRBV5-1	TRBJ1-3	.	CASSYVPGQGVGNTIYF	TGCGCCAGCAGCTATGTACCGGGACAGGGTGTGGGAAACACCATATATTTT
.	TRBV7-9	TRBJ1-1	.	CASSLGHPNTEAFF	TGTGCCAGCTCCCTGGGACACCCGAACACTGAAGCTTTCTTT
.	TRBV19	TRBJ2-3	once	CASNTGSTDTQYF	TGTGCCAGTAACACGGGGAGCACAGATACGCAGTATTTT
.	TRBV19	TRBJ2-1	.	CASSMNGVDGEQFF	TGTGCCAGTAGTATGAACGGGGTGGACGGTGAGCAGTTCTTC
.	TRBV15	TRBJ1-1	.	CATSRDFRVEAFF	TGTGCCACCAGCAGAGATTTCAGGGTAGAAGCTTTCTTT
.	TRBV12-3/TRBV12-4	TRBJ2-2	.	CASMTQVSEELFF	TGTGCCAGTATGACCCAGGTTTCGGAGGAGCTGTTTTTT
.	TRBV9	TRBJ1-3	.	CASSGRQGGGNTIYF	TGTGCCAGCAGCGGTCGTCAAGGGGGAGGAAACACCATATATTTT
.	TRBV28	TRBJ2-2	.	CASSRDTGELFF	TGTGCCAGCAGTCGAGACACCGGGGAGCTGTTTTTT
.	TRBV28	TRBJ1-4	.	CASQDRNDEKLFF	TGTGCCAGTCAAGACAGGAACGATGAAAAACTGTTTTTT
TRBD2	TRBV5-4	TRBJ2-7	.	CASSSAGRSSYEQYF	TGTGCCAGCAGCTCAGCGGGACGGTCGTCCTACGAGCAGTACTTC
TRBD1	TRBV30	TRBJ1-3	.	CAWSVGGKGNTIYF	TGTGCCTGGAGTGTAGGGGGCAAAGGAAACACCATATATTTT
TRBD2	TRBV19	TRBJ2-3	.	CASSNLAGDWGTDTQYF	TGTGCCAGTAGTAATCTAGCGGGAGACTGGGGCACAGATACGCAGTATTTT
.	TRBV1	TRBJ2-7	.	CTSSPSSGVAYEQYF	TGCACCAGCAGCCCTTCTAGCGGGGTCGCCTACGAGCAGTACTTC
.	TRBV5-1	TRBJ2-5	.	CASSRQPQETQYF	TGCGCCAGCAGCCGACAGCCACAAGAGACCCAGTACTTC
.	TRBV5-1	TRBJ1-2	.	CASNGGGGYTF	TGCGCCAGCAATGGCGGGGGTGGCTACACCTTC
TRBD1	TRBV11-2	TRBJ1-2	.	CASSLAQGAEGYTF	TGTGCCAGCAGCTTAGCGCAGGGGGCTGAAGGCTACACCTTC
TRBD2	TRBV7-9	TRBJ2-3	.	CAAARGSSDTQYF	TGTGCCGCAGCGCGGGGGAGCTCAGATACGCAGTATTTT
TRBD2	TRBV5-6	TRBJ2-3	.	CASSWGGSGNTDTQYF	TGTGCCAGCAGCTGGGGGGGTAGCGGGAACACAGATACGCAGTATTTT
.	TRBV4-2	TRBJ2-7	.	CASSQEGRGLEQYF	TGTGCCAGCAGCCAAGAAGGCAGGGGTCTGGAGCAGTACTTC
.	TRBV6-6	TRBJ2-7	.	CASRLGLISYEQYF	TGTGCCAGCAGGCTTGGACTGATATCCTACGAGCAGTACTTC
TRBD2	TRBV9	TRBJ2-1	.	CASSVGASGRSSYNEQFF	TGTGCCAGCAGCGTAGGGGCTAGCGGGAGGAGCTCCTACAATGAGCAGTTCTTC
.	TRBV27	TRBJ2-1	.	CASSSAGTSYNEQFF	TGTGCCAGCAGTTCCGCCGGGACTTCCTACAATGAGCAGTTCTTC
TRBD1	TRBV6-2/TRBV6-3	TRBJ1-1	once	CASSWTGRTEAFF	TGTGCCAGCAGTTGGACAGGGCGGACTGAAGCTTTCTTT
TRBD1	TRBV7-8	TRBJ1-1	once	CASSGRDRVTEAFF	TGTGCCAGCAGCGGCCGGGACAGGGTAACTGAAGCTTTCTTT
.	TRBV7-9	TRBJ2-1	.	CASSFAGVGGNEQFF	TGTGCCAGCAGCTTTGCGGGGGTAGGGGGCAATGAGCAGTTCTTC
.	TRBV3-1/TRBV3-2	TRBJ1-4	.	CASSQAEKGDEKLFF	TGTGCCAGCAGCCAAGCAGAAAAGGGGGACGAAAAACTGTTTTTT
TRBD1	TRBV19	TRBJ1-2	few	CASSKSGQGDYGYTF	TGTGCCAGTAGTAAGTCGGGACAGGGAGACTATGGCTACACCTTC
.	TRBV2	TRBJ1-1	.	CASTGLAAFF	TGTGCCAGCACAGGGTTGGCGGCTTTCTTT
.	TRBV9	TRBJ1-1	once	CASSVAGGATEAFF	TGTGCCAGCAGCGTAGCGGGGGGGGCGACTGAAGCTTTCTTT
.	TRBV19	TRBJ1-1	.	CASSMNSIKNTEAFF	TGTGCCAGTAGTATGAATTCTATAAAGAACACTGAAGCTTTCTTT
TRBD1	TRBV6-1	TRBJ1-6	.	CASSGDRGGVRSPLHF	TGTGCCAGCAGTGGGGACAGGGGCGGAGTGAGGTCACCCCTCCACTTT
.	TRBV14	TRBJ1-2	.	CASSDWTEYGYTF	TGTGCCAGCAGCGATTGGACAGAGTATGGCTACACCTTC
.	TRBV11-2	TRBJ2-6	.	CASSLLAAGANVLTF	TGTGCCAGCAGCTTACTAGCAGCTGGGGCCAACGTCCTGACTTTC
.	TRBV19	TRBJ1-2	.	CASSNKYGYTF	TGTGCCAGTAGTAACAAATATGGCTACACCTTC
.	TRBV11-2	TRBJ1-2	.	CASTEAYRAGYTF	TGTGCCAGCACCGAAGCCTACAGGGCTGGCTACACCTTC
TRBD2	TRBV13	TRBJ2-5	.	CASSWGLAGKEETQYF	TGTGCCAGCAGCTGGGGACTAGCGGGAAAGGAAGAGACCCAGTACTTC
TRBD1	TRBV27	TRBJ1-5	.	CASNRSTGASNQPQHF	TGTGCCAGCAATCGGTCGACAGGGGCCAGCAATCAGCCCCAGCATTTT
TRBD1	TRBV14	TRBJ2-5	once	CASSQGWTGGLETQYF	TGTGCCAGCAGCCAAGGATGGACAGGGGGCTTGGAGACCCAGTACTTC
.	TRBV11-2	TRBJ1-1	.	CASSSFGTPDTEAFF	TGTGCCAGCAGCTCGTTTGGGACACCGGACACTGAAGCTTTCTTT
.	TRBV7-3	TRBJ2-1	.	CASSLEGYKSSYNEQFF	TGTGCCAGCAGCCTCGAGGGCTATAAGAGCTCCTACAATGAGCAGTTCTTC
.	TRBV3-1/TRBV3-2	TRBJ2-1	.	CASSQERISSYNEQFF	TGTGCCAGCAGCCAGGAGCGGATTAGCTCCTACAATGAGCAGTTCTTC
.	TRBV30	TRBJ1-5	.	CAWSPGVTQPQHF	TGTGCCTGGAGTCCAGGGGTGACTCAGCCCCAGCATTTT
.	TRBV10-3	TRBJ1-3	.	CAISESPGWDTIYF	TGTGCCATCAGTGAGTCGCCAGGGTGGGACACCATATATTTT
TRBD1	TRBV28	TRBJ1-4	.	CASSPRTGPNEKLFF	TGTGCCAGCAGTCCCCGGACAGGACCGAATGAAAAACTGTTTTTT